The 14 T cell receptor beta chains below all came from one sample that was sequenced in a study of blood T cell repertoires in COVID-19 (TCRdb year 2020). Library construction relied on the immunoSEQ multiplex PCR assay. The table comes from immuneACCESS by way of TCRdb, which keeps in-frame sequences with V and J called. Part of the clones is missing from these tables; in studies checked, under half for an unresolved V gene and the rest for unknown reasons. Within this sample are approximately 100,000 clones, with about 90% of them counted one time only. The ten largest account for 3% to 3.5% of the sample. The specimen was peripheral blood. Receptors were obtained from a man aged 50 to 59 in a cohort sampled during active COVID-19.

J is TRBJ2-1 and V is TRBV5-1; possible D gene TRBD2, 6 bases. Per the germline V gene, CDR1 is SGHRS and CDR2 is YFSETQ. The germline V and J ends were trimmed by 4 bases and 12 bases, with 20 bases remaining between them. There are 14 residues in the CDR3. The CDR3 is CASSLADSSDGQFF. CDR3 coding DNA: TGCGCCAGCAGCCTAGCTGATTCTAGCGACGGGCAGTTCTTC.

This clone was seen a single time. The CDR3 protein is CASSLGSSGGVDTQYF. The CDR3 coding sequence is TGCGCCAGCAGCTTGGGATCCAGCGGGGGGGTGGATACGCAGTATTTT. The chain combines TRBV5-1 with TRBJ2-3, with 10 nucleotides matching TRBD2. CDR3 length: 16 residues. V lost 0 bases, J lost 6 bases, and 7 bases stayed unmatched. The germline V gene encodes CDR1 SGHRS and CDR2 YFSETQ.

The CDR3 DNA is TGTGCCAGCAGTTCTCGGGAAGGGGGCCTGAAATCACCCCTCCACTTT. It translates to CASSSREGGLKSPLHF. The chain joins TRBV6-2 or TRBV6-3 to TRBJ1-6; 7 nucleotides line up with TRBD1. The CDR3 contains 16 residues. From germline, CDR1 is MNHEY and CDR2 SVGEGT. The J segment lost 10 bases and the V segment lost 4 bases, leaving 13 bases of the junction unmatched.

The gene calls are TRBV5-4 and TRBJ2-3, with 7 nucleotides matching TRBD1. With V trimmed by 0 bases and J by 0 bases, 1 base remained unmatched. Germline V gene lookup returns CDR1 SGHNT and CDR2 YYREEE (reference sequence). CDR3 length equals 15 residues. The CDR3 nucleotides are TGTGCCAGCAGCTTGGGGGGACAGAGCACAGATACGCAGTATTTT. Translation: CASSLGGQSTDTQYF.

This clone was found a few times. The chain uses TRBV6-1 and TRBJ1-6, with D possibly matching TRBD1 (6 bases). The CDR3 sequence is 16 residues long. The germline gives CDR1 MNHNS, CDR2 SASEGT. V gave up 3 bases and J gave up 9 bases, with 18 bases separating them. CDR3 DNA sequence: TGTGCCAGCAGTGAGGAAAGACAGGCCCTCGGTTCACCCCTCCACTTT. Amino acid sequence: CASSEERQALGSPLHF.

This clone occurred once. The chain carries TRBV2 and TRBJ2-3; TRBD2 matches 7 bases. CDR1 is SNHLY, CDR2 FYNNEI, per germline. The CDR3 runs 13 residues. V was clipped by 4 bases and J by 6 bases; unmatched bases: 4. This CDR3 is CASSGTSADTQYF. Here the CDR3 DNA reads TGTGCCAGCAGTGGGACTAGTGCGGATACGCAGTATTTT.

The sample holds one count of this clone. This CDR3 reads CASSLAGHTEAFF. The CDR3 DNA follows: TGTGCCAGCAGTTTGGCGGGCCACACTGAAGCTTTCTTT. J is TRBJ1-1 and V is TRBV12-3 or TRBV12-4; the D is unclear. The CDR3 sequence is 13 residues long. V was cut by 3 bases and J by 3 bases, with 8 bases left in between.

The CDR3 region has the DNA TGCGCCAGCAGCCAAGGGGAGGGGAGCTCCTATAATTCACCCCTCCACTTT. This encodes CASSQGEGSSYNSPLHF. The V and J genes are TRBV5-1 and TRBJ1-6, with a weak D call TRBD1 (5 bases). CDR3 size: 17 residues. Trimming shortened V by 4 bases and J by 0 bases, and 14 bases separated the two germline ends. From germline, CDR1 is SGHRS and CDR2 YFSETQ.

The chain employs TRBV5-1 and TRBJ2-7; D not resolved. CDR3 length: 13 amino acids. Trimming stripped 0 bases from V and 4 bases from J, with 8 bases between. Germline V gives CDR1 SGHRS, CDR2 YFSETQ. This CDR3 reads CASSLASGYEQYV. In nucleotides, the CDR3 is TGCGCCAGCAGCTTGGCCAGTGGTTACGAGCAGTACGTC.

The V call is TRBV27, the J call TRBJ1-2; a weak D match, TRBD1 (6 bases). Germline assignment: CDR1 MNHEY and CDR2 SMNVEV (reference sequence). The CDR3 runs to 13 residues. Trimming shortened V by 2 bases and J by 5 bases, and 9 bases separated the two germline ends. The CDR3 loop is CASSLATGYGYTF. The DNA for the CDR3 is TGTGCCAGCAGTTTAGCGACAGGATATGGCTACACCTTC.

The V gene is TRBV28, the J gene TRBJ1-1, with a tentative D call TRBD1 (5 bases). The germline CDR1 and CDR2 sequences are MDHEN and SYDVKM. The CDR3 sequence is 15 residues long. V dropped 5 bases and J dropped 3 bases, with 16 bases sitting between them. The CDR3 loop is CASSPPPGLYTEAFF. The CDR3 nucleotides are TGTGCCAGCAGTCCCCCCCCGGGACTGTACACTGAAGCTTTCTTT.

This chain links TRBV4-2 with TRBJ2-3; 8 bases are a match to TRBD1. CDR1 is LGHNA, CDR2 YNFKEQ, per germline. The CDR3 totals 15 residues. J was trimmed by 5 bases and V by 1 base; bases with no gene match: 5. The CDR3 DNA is TGTGCCAGCAGCCAAGGGACAGGGTTTGAAGATACGCAGTATTTT. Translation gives CASSQGTGFEDTQYF.

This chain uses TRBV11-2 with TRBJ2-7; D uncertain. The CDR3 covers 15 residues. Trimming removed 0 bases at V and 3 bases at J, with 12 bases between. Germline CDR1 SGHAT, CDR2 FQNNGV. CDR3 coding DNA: TGTGCCAGCAGCTTAGAGTTTGGGCAGGACTACGAGCAGTACGTC. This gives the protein CASSLEFGQDYEQYV.

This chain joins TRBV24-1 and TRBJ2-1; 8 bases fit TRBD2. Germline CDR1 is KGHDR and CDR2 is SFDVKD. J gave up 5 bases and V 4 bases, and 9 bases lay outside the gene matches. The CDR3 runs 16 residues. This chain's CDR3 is CATSDPGGGGHNEQFF. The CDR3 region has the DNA TGTGCCACCAGTGACCCCGGGGGGGGAGGTCACAATGAGCAGTTCTTC.